This is a list of T cell receptor beta chains from one sample in a study of blood T cell repertoires in COVID-19. Sequencing used immunoSEQ multiplex PCR; TCRdb keeps in-frame clones, though not all of them. The sample holds 260,000 or so clones, 88% seen once. The source material was peripheral blood. The receptor source for this set is a man younger than 30 with active or convalescent COVID-19. CDR3s include the opening cysteine and the closing phenylalanine or tryptophan. The D gene is left open where the match is weak. Size tells how often a clone was seen (once, few, many) or the class of an expanded clone, and some rows leave it out.

size: -; V: TRBV5-6; length: 16; J: TRBJ2-1; D: -; DNA: TGTGCCAGCAGCTTGGCTGGGAGCCGCTCCTACAATGAGCAGTTCTTC; CDR3: CASSLAGSRSYNEQFF
size: -; V: TRBV4-1; length: 13; J: TRBJ2-7; D: -; DNA: TGCGCCAGCAGCCAAACACAGGGCTACGAGCAGTACTTC; CDR3: CASSQTQGYEQYF
size: -; V: TRBV5-6; length: 16; J: TRBJ1-1; D: TRBD1; DNA: TGTGCCAGCAGCCCTTATCCGGGACAGCTGAACACTGAAGCTTTCTTT; CDR3: CASSPYPGQLNTEAFF
size: -; V: TRBV5-1; length: 14; J: TRBJ1-5; D: -; DNA: TGCGCCAGCAGCCTCGGAGTTAGCAATCAGCCCCAGCATTTT; CDR3: CASSLGVSNQPQHF
size: -; V: TRBV3-1/TRBV3-2; length: 15; J: TRBJ2-7; D: -; DNA: TGTGCCAGCAGCCAAGAACAGGGGACTCTCTACGAGCAGTACTTC; CDR3: CASSQEQGTLYEQYF
size: -; V: TRBV20-1; length: 18; J: TRBJ1-2; D: TRBD1; DNA: TGCAGTGCTAGTTTTGGCTGGGTCGGGACAGGGAGTGACTATGGCTACACCTTC; CDR3: CSASFGWVGTGSDYGYTF
size: -; V: TRBV5-1; length: 16; J: TRBJ2-5; D: TRBD2; DNA: TGCGCCAGCAGCCCTGAGGGGACTAGCCGGGGAGAGACCCAGTACTTC; CDR3: CASSPEGTSRGETQYF
size: -; V: TRBV6-5; length: 14; J: TRBJ2-3; D: -; DNA: TGTGCCAGCAATCGGATGGGGGGGCCAGATACGCAGTATTTT; CDR3: CASNRMGGPDTQYF
size: -; V: TRBV30; length: 14; J: TRBJ1-5; D: -; DNA: TGTGCCTGGAGTGTAGGCAGGGAGGTTCAGCCCCAGCATTTT; CDR3: CAWSVGREVQPQHF
size: -; V: TRBV10-1; length: 12; J: TRBJ1-2; D: -; DNA: TGCGCCAGCAGTGATAGCACAGGGAGCCACACCTTC; CDR3: CASSDSTGSHTF
size: -; V: TRBV7-3; length: 17; J: TRBJ2-2; D: TRBD1; DNA: TGTGCCAGCAGCTTAAACGACAGGGCCGCGACCTCCGGGGAGCTGTTTTTT; CDR3: CASSLNDRAATSGELFF
size: -; V: TRBV2; length: 13; J: TRBJ1-2; D: TRBD1; DNA: TGTGCCAGCAGTACGACAGGGGGCGACGGCTACACCTTC; CDR3: CASSTTGGDGYTF
size: -; V: TRBV4-1; length: 14; J: TRBJ2-1; D: -; DNA: TGCGCCAGCCGGTTTACTCAAGGGACAAATGAGCAGTTCTTC; CDR3: CASRFTQGTNEQFF
size: -; V: TRBV4-1; length: 15; J: TRBJ2-5; D: TRBD2; DNA: TGCGCCAGCAGCCAAGCACTAGCGGGGGGAGAGACCCAGTACTTC; CDR3: CASSQALAGGETQYF
size: -; V: TRBV5-6; length: 15; J: TRBJ2-3; D: -; DNA: TGTGCCAGCAGCGCGCCTTACCGGACACCAGATACGCAGTATTTT; CDR3: CASSAPYRTPDTQYF
size: -; V: TRBV2; length: 15; J: TRBJ2-1; D: -; DNA: TGTGCCAGCAGTGAGTTCTCTAGCCCCTACAATGAGCAGTTCTTC; CDR3: CASSEFSSPYNEQFF
size: once; V: TRBV5-6; length: 17; J: TRBJ1-2; D: TRBD1; DNA: TGTGCCAGCAGCTCTACTATGCTTAAGGACAGGGGGTATGGCTACACCTTC; CDR3: CASSSTMLKDRGYGYTF
size: -; V: TRBV5-1; length: 17; J: TRBJ2-1; D: TRBD2; DNA: TGCGCCAGCAGCTCGAAAGCTAGCGGGGCGCCCTACAATGAGCAGTTCTTC; CDR3: CASSSKASGAPYNEQFF
size: -; V: TRBV5-1; length: 14; J: TRBJ1-1; D: -; DNA: TGCGCCAGCAGCCCCGTGGAGGGAGGCACTGAAGCTTTCTTT; CDR3: CASSPVEGGTEAFF
size: -; V: TRBV2; length: 13; J: TRBJ2-5; D: TRBD2; DNA: TGTGCCAGCAGTAGCGGGGGGCAAGAGACCCAGTACTTC; CDR3: CASSSGGQETQYF
size: -; V: TRBV19; length: 15; J: TRBJ1-5; D: TRBD1; DNA: TGTGCCAGTAGTTGGACAGGGGATAGCAATCAGCCCCAGCATTTT; CDR3: CASSWTGDSNQPQHF
size: -; V: TRBV14; length: 14; J: TRBJ1-2; D: TRBD1; DNA: TGTGCCAGCAGCCGCTTGACAGGGGCGGGTGGCTACACCTTC; CDR3: CASSRLTGAGGYTF
size: -; V: TRBV6-5; length: 16; J: TRBJ2-2; D: -; DNA: TGTGCCAGCAGTTACTTCGGGCGGGCCAACACCGGGGAGCTGTTTTTT; CDR3: CASSYFGRANTGELFF
size: once; V: TRBV12-3/TRBV12-4; length: 12; J: TRBJ2-5; D: -; DNA: TGTGCCAGCCGACTAGGTCCAGAGACCCAGTACTTC; CDR3: CASRLGPETQYF
size: -; V: TRBV5-5; length: 14; J: TRBJ1-3; D: -; DNA: TGTGCCAGCAGCTCGGACAGCTCTGGAAACACCATATATTTT; CDR3: CASSSDSSGNTIYF
size: once; V: TRBV11-2; length: 12; J: TRBJ1-3; D: TRBD1; DNA: TGTGCCAGCAGCCCGGACAGGGCGTACCCCTACTTT; CDR3: CASSPDRAYPYF
size: -; V: TRBV5-1; length: 16; J: TRBJ1-4; D: -; DNA: TGCGCCAGCAGCTTGGGGCAGGGCTCGGGTAATGAAAAACTGTTTTTT; CDR3: CASSLGQGSGNEKLFF
size: -; V: TRBV2; length: 15; J: TRBJ2-1; D: TRBD2; DNA: TGTGCCAGCAGTTTGACTAGCGGGGGGGCTGGGGAGCAGTTCTTC; CDR3: CASSLTSGGAGEQFF
size: -; V: TRBV21-1; length: 14; J: TRBJ1-5; D: -; DNA: TGTGCCAGCAGCAATAAGAGGGGACAATCGGCCCAGCATTTT; CDR3: CASSNKRGQSAQHF
size: few; V: TRBV10-2; length: 12; J: TRBJ1-1; D: TRBD1; DNA: TGCGCCAGCCAGGGGGTGAACACTGAAGCTTTCTTT; CDR3: CASQGVNTEAFF
size: -; V: TRBV10-3; length: 12; J: TRBJ2-1; D: -; DNA: TGTGCCATCAGTGCAGGGTACAATGAGCAGTTCTTC; CDR3: CAISAGYNEQFF